In this sample, the clone carrying this T cell receptor (beta chain) turned up a few times. Preparation of the TCRbeta library used unique molecular identifiers. One entry per CDR3 protein results from TCRdb running MiXCR on the PCR reads. This table has over 550,000 distinct CDR3 sequences, under 12% appearing once. This sample was included in a study of T-cell reconstitution after alpha-beta-depleted transplantation in children. The source is a human donor who donated a stem cell graft to a child with acute myeloid leukemia. Sequenced here: PBMCs from the stem cell graft donor, sampled from the stem cell graft.

CDR3 region: CASRPPDSRSYEQYF. As DNA, the CDR3 is TGTGCCAGCAGACCCCCGGATAGCAGATCCTACGAGCAGTACTTC. The chain joins TRBV25-1 to TRBJ2-7, with D unresolved. Looked up from germline, CDR1 is MGHDK and CDR2 is SYGVNS. V lost 6 bases and J lost 1, with 16 bases in between. The CDR3 has 15 amino acids.